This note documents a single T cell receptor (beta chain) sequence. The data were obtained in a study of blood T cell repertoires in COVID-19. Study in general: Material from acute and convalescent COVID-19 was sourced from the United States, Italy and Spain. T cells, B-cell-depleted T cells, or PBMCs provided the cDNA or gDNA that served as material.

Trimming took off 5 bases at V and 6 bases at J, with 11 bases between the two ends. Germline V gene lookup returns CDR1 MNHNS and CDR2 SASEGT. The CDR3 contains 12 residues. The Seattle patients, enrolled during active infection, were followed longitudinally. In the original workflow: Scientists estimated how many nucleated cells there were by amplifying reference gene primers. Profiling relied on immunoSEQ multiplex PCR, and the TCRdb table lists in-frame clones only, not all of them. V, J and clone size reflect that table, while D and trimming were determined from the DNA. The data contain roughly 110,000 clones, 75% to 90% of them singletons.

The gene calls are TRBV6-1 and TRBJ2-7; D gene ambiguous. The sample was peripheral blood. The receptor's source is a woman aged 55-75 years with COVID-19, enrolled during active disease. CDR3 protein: CASSSLVFEQYF. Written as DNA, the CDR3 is TGTGCCAGCAGTTCCCTCGTTTTCGAGCAGTACTTC.